This T cell receptor beta chain came from a study of cytomegalovirus exposure and HLA in healthy donors. Study results and caveats: 150 to 200 TCR beta chains were listed as cytomegalovirus-associated.

This CDR3 is 12 amino acids long. The germline V gene has CDR1 MDHEN and CDR2 SYDVKM. Trimming shortened V by 8 bases and J by 2 bases, and 9 bases separated the two germline ends. Concerning this clone itself: The antigen is undetermined.

Primers: 60 Vbeta forward and 13 Jbeta reverse. This table comes from immunoSEQ multiplex PCR, and its TCRdb copy is limited to in-frame clones, with some not included. Of 130,000 or so clones in the sample, roughly 72% were seen once. Sequencing was carried out using PBMCs. The sequence was obtained from a male donor in good health and CMV-seronegative. This chain uses TRBV28 with TRBJ2-5; D is possibly TRBD1 (6 bases). For the CDR3, the DNA is TGTGCCAGCGTCGACAGGCAAGAGACCCAGTACTTC. Its protein is CASVDRQETQYF.